The 28 T cell receptor beta chains below all came from one sample that was sequenced in a study of shared T cell receptors in the human thymus (dated by TCRdb to about 2021). The library was prepared using the immunoSEQ multiplex PCR assay. In its TCRdb copy, this immuneACCESS table keeps in-frame sequences only and misses some clones. Where compared with another copy, unresolved V genes explain less than half of these, and the others have no known cause. The sample contains 650,000 to 950,000 clones, roughly 88% of them found a single time. Roughly 0.01% of the sample belongs to the ten largest clones. The same sample was also used in a study of human thymus T cells.

What was sequenced was thymocytes. Receptor source: a girl under three years old with a congenital heart defect. Donor details come from another sample of the same person, matched by shared clones.

The genes are TRBV7-3 and TRBJ2-1, with TRBD2 matching over 7 bases. Trimming cost V 4 bases and J 6 bases; bases outside gene matches: 12. The CDR3 is 16 amino acids. Germline V gene lookup returns CDR1 SGHTA and CDR2 FQGTGA. As DNA, the CDR3 is TGTGCCAGCAGCTCTCGGGACTACCCGAAAGGCAATGAGCAGTTCTTC. Translating gives CASSSRDYPKGNEQFF.

The chain employs TRBV7-2 and TRBJ2-1; 13 bases are a match to TRBD2. From germline, CDR1 is SGHTA and CDR2 FQGNSA. This CDR3 is built from 19 residues. V was clipped by 1 base and J by 0 bases; unmatched bases: 6. The CDR3 loop is CASSLGTSGGRGSYNEQFF. CDR3 nucleotides: TGTGCCAGCAGCTTAGGGACTAGCGGGGGAAGGGGCTCCTACAATGAGCAGTTCTTC.

This chain joins TRBV14 and TRBJ1-1; 9 bases are shared with TRBD1. This CDR3 spans 14 amino acids. CDR1 and CDR2 (germline): SGHDN, FVKESK. The junction had 9 bases not matched to a gene; V was cut back by 8 bases and J by 5 bases. This chain's CDR3 is CASCSTGGETEAFF. CDR3 bases: TGTGCCAGCTGTTCGACAGGGGGTGAAACTGAAGCTTTCTTT.

The rearrangement uses TRBV13 and TRBJ1-2; D gene unclear. CDR3 size: 12 residues. Trimming pared 3 bases from V and 3 bases from J, leaving 5 bases between. CDR1 and CDR2 from the germline V gene are PRHDT and FYEKMQ (reference sequence). CDR3 residues: CASSFRDYGYTF. The CDR3 bases are TGTGCCAGCAGCTTCCGGGACTATGGCTACACCTTC.

J is TRBJ2-3 and V is TRBV4-3; tentative D call: TRBD1 (6 bases). This CDR3 spans 16 amino acids. Germline V lookup: CDR1 LGHNA, CDR2 YSLEER. V was cut by 1 base and J by 5 bases, with 16 bases left in between. The CDR3 protein is CASSQAGTGTQDTQYF. The CDR3 region has the DNA TGCGCCAGCAGCCAAGCAGGCACCGGGACACAAGATACGCAGTATTTT.

The V call is TRBV5-6, the J call TRBJ1-6; 10 bases match TRBD1. The CDR3 has 18 residues. Unmatched junction bases numbered 10, after V lost 4 bases and J lost 3 bases. Germline V lookup: CDR1 SGHDT, CDR2 YYEEEE. The CDR3 nucleotides read TGTGCCAGCAGCAAAACCGGGACAGGGGTCTTCTATAATTCACCCCTCCACTTT. This translates into CASSKTGTGVFYNSPLHF.

This chain links TRBV7-9 with TRBJ2-5; 9 bases map to TRBD2. The CDR3 is 15 amino acids. J gave up 3 bases and V 6 bases, and 8 bases lay outside the gene matches. Germline CDR1 reads SEHNR; CDR2 reads FQNEAQ (reference sequence). The CDR3 nucleotides are TGTGCCAGCAGTCATCCCGGGACTAGCAAAGAGACCCAGTACTTC. Translation: CASSHPGTSKETQYF.

This clone is a singleton in its sample. This chain joins TRBV7-2 and TRBJ2-7, with 12 bases matching TRBD2. This CDR3 comprises 15 residues. After removal of 5 bases from V and 4 bases from J, the junction contained 6 bases not matched to a gene. Germline assignment: CDR1 SGHTA and CDR2 FQGNSA. The CDR3 spells CASSPGLAGRYEQYF. The CDR3 DNA reads TGTGCCAGCAGCCCCGGACTAGCGGGGAGGTACGAGCAGTACTTC.

This clone was detected once. This chain links TRBV27 with TRBJ1-6, with 11 bases aligning to TRBD1. V trimming: 2 bases; J trimming: 4 bases; junction bases outside the gene matches: 13. Germline CDR1 reads MNHEY; CDR2 reads SMNVEV (reference sequence). There are 20 residues in the CDR3. CDR3 sequence reads: CASSLQTGTGGDIYNSPLHF. CDR3 bases: TGTGCCAGCAGTTTACAGACCGGGACAGGGGGGGATATTTATAATTCACCCCTCCACTTT.

Only a few counts were recorded for this clone. The chain employs TRBV19 and TRBJ2-1, with a weak D call TRBD1 (6 bases). The V gene's germline CDR1 is LNHDA and CDR2 SQIVND (reference sequence). The CDR3 has 13 residues. V lost 7 bases, J lost 7 bases, and 14 bases lay in between. The CDR3 nucleotides read TGTGCCAGTACCCCCAAAGGGGGTAATGAGCAGTTCTTC. This gives the protein CASTPKGGNEQFF.

To note about this clone: Other DNA sequences in the same sample also yield this CDR3. The genes are TRBV15 and TRBJ2-1, with D possibly matching TRBD1 (6 bases). Trimming cost V 3 bases and J 3 bases, with 6 bases left between them. This CDR3 is built from 13 residues. CDR1 and CDR2 from the germline V gene are LNHNV and YYDKDF (reference sequence). CDR3 bases: TGTGCCACCAGCAGGACAGGCTACAATGAGCAGTTCTTC. It yields the protein CATSRTGYNEQFF. The variable domain in full, with the rest retrieved from reference TRBV15 and TRBJ2-1, is DAMVIQNPRYQVTQFGKPVTLSCSQTLNHNVMYWYQQKSSQAPKLLFHYYDKDFNNEADTPDNFQSRRPNTSFCFLDIRSPGLGDTAMYLCATSRTGYNEQFFGPGTRLTVL.

The CDR3 region is CASSQDGPVGDFKAFF. Written as DNA, the CDR3 is TGTGCCAGCAGCCAAGATGGCCCAGTTGGGGACTTTAAAGCTTTCTTT. The chain is built from TRBV14 and TRBJ1-1; maybe TRBD1 (5 bases). CDR3 length: 16 amino acids. The V gene lost 0 bases and the J gene lost 9 bases, with 20 bases spanning the gap. In germline, CDR1 is SGHDN, CDR2 FVKESK.

This clone was seen a handful of times. The chain is built from TRBV5-1 and TRBJ1-6; no clear D gene. Germline CDR1 is SGHRS and CDR2 is YFSETQ. The ends were cut back, 2 bases at V and 7 bases at J, with 10 bases in the middle. The CDR3 has 14 amino acids. CDR3: CASSLYRGNSPLHF. The DNA of the CDR3 is TGCGCCAGCAGCTTATACAGAGGGAATTCACCCCTCCACTTT.

This clone was counted only a few times. This sequence joins TRBV5-1 and TRBJ2-1; weak D call: TRBD1 (6 bases). CDR3 length: 13 residues. V was shortened by 3 bases and J by 6 bases, with 10 bases between the two germline ends. The germline CDR1 and CDR2 sequences are SGHRS and YFSETQ. CDR3 nucleotides: TGCGCCAGCAGCTCTATAGGGGGCAATGAGCAGTTCTTC. Translating it yields CASSSIGGNEQFF.

This chain links TRBV10-3 with TRBJ1-2; 7 bases are a match to TRBD1. Germline V gene data show CDR1 as ENHRY and CDR2 as SYGVKD. CDR3 length: 17 amino acids. Losses at the gene ends were 1 base for V and 3 bases for J; bases not matched to a gene: 11. The CDR3 loop reads CAISEFLRGRSDYGYTF. Written as DNA, the CDR3 is TGTGCCATCAGTGAGTTTTTGAGGGGGCGGTCGGACTATGGCTACACCTTC.

This chain connects TRBV5-1 to TRBJ1-2; possible D gene TRBD1, 6 bases. The length of the CDR3 is 14 residues. Trimming took 4 bases from V and 5 from J, leaving 15 bases between them. Germline V gene sequence: CDR1 SGHRS, CDR2 YFSETQ. CDR3 coding DNA: TGCGCCAGCAGCCCCCCCGGGGGGCTTTATGGCTACACCTTC. This translates into CASSPPGGLYGYTF.

This sequence joins TRBV28 and TRBJ2-5, with 7 bases lining up with TRBD1. This CDR3 is built from 17 residues. Germline V CDR1 and CDR2: MDHEN, SYDVKM. Trimming removed 6 bases from V and 3 bases from J; junction bases left unmatched: 16. The CDR3 nucleotides read TGTGCCAGCAGCCCCCTGCGGCGGACAGGAGTGGAAGAGACCCAGTACTTC. Residues: CASSPLRRTGVEETQYF. The whole variable domain, remainder taken from reference TRBV28 and TRBJ2-5, is DVKVTQSSRYLVKRTGEKVFLECVQDMDHENMFWYRQDPGLGLRLIYFSYDVKMKEKGDIPEGYSVSREKKERFSLILESASTNQTSMYLCASSPLRRTGVEETQYFGPGTRLLVL.

This clone was seen a handful of times. This chain connects TRBV7-2 to TRBJ2-1, with D perhaps TRBD1 (5 bases). The CDR3 length is 12 residues. V lost 6 bases and J lost 8, with 11 bases in between. Germline assignment: CDR1 SGHTA and CDR2 FQGNSA. The CDR3 region is CASSRGADEQFF. CDR3 in DNA: TGTGCCAGCAGTAGGGGTGCGGATGAGCAGTTCTTC.

The J gene is TRBJ2-1, the V gene TRBV5-1; 8 bases line up with TRBD1. Trimming took 1 base from V and 7 from J; bases not matched to a gene: 10. The CDR3 is made up of 16 amino acids. The V gene's germline CDR1 is SGHRS and CDR2 YFSETQ. The CDR3 DNA is TGCGCCAGCAGCTTGATATCGGACAGGGTCTGGAATGAGCAGTTCTTC. This gives the protein CASSLISDRVWNEQFF.

CDR3 amino acids: CARPSPGQGDTGELFF. CDR3 nucleotide sequence: TGTGCCAGACCTTCTCCGGGACAGGGGGACACCGGGGAGCTGTTTTTT. The chain is built from TRBV5-8 and TRBJ2-2; 11 bases fit TRBD1. The ends lost 8 bases at V and 3 bases at J; junction bases unmatched: 9. Germline-derived CDR1 and CDR2 are SGHTS and YDEGEE. This CDR3 comprises 16 residues. Together with reference TRBV5-8 and TRBJ2-2, the CDR3 gives the full variable domain: EAGVTQSPTHLIKTRGQQATLRCSPISGHTSVYWYQQALGLGLQFLLWYDEGEERNRGNFPPRFSGRQFPNYSSELNVNALELEDSALYLCARPSPGQGDTGELFFGEGSRLTVL.

The chain combines TRBV7-9 with TRBJ2-7, with TRBD1 identical over 7 bases. CDR3 length equals 19 residues. Trimming at V came to 4 bases and at J to 7 bases, leaving 25 bases not matched to a gene. CDR1 and CDR2 (germline): SEHNR, FQNEAQ (reference sequence). The chain's CDR3 is CASSSSRDSQGDRSGEQYF. CDR3 nucleotides: TGTGCCAGCAGCTCAAGTCGGGACAGTCAAGGGGATCGGTCGGGGGAGCAGTACTTC.

The chain uses TRBV5-6 and TRBJ2-7, with 10 nucleotides matching TRBD1. The CDR3 contains 16 residues. The trim removed 4 bases at V and 2 bases at J, leaving 9 bases unmatched. CDR1 is SGHDT, CDR2 YYEEEE, per germline. For the CDR3, the DNA is TGTGCCAGCAGCCACGGTCCCGGGACAGGGGCCTACGAGCAGTACTTC. This encodes CASSHGPGTGAYEQYF.

This clone was recorded once. The rearrangement joins TRBV27 to TRBJ2-7; the D is unclear. This CDR3 is built from 16 residues. Trimming stripped 3 bases from V and 4 bases from J, with 19 bases between. CDR1 is MNHEY, CDR2 SMNVEV, per germline (reference sequence). The CDR3 nucleotides read TGTGCCAGCAGTTTCGACATACCCCCTAAAACTTACGAGCAGTACTTC. This sequence encodes CASSFDIPPKTYEQYF.

The gene calls are TRBV9 and TRBJ2-1, with a tentative D call TRBD1 (5 bases). The length of the CDR3 is 15 residues. The V gene lost 7 bases and the J gene lost 4 bases, with 18 bases spanning the gap. CDR1 is SGDLS and CDR2 is YYNGEE in the germline V gene. CDR3 DNA sequence: TGTGCCAGCTCTCCCCGACAGAGCCTATACAATGAGCAGTTCTTC. It translates to CASSPRQSLYNEQFF.

DNA of the CDR3: TGCGCCAGCAGCTGCTACCTCGACAGGGGGGCTTCTGAGGACACTGAAGCTTTCTTT. Residues: CASSCYLDRGASEDTEAFF. The chain has TRBV5-1 and TRBJ1-1, with 9 bases aligning to TRBD1. Germline CDR1 reads SGHRS; CDR2 reads YFSETQ. After removal of 3 bases from V and 3 bases from J, the junction contained 18 bases not matched to a gene. The CDR3 loop spans 19 amino acids. Full variable domain (rest looked up from reference TRBV5-1 and TRBJ1-1): KAGVTQTPRYLIKTRGQQVTLSCSPISGHRSVSWYQQTPGQGLQFLFEYFSETQRNKGNFPGRFSGRQFSNSRSEMNVSTLELGDSALYLCASSCYLDRGASEDTEAFFGQGTRLTVV.

This clone came up once. The chain combines TRBV7-2 with TRBJ1-6, with D perhaps matching TRBD1 (6 bases). Trimming took off 5 bases at V and 8 bases at J, with 22 bases between the two ends. This CDR3 region has 17 residues. Germline V gives CDR1 SGHTA, CDR2 FQGNSA. CDR3 in amino acids: CASSGDRYRDAYSPLHF. DNA of the CDR3: TGTGCCAGCAGCGGAGATCGGTACAGGGATGCTTATTCACCCCTCCACTTT.

The genes are TRBV27 and TRBJ2-5; D is unresolved. With 2 bases removed from V and 4 bases from J, the gap between germline ends came to 5 bases. The CDR3 consists of 12 residues. The V gene's germline CDR1 is MNHEY and CDR2 SMNVEV (reference sequence). The CDR3 spells CASSLGPETQYF. For the CDR3, the DNA is TGTGCCAGCAGTTTAGGGCCAGAGACCCAGTACTTC.

The chain carries TRBV6-6 and TRBJ1-5; TRBD1 matches 10 bases. The CDR3 totals 14 residues. The germline CDR1 and CDR2 sequences are MNHNY and SVGAGI (reference sequence). Losses at the gene ends were 11 bases for V and 6 bases for J; bases not matched to a gene: 10. The CDR3 sequence is CASAGTGVCQPQHF. The CDR3 coding sequence is TGTGCCTCCGCCGGGACAGGGGTATGTCAGCCCCAGCATTTT.